This T cell receptor (beta chain) came from a study of blood T cell repertoires in COVID-19. Study background: The United States, Italy and Spain were the sources of the acute and convalescent COVID-19 samples. PBMCs, B-cell-depleted T cells, or T cells provided the cDNA or gDNA that made up the material.

In the original analysis: Counts of nucleated cells, estimated from reference gene primer amplification, were obtained. TCRdb's table, derived via immunoSEQ multiplex PCR, lists solely in-frame clones and lacks some. V and J calls and clone size follow that table, whereas D and trimming were derived from the DNA. The sample holds about 180,000 clones, about 90% seen once. Cohorts were assigned according to the clinical history that participants reported. The CDR3 runs 10 residues. Sequencing was performed on PBMCs or T cells enriched from blood (not recorded which). This receptor was identified in a human donor with acute COVID-19. The donor label of this sample is uncertain. The J gene is TRBJ1-2, the V gene TRBV21-1; the table's D call of TRBD1 was not tested on the DNA. TRBV21-1 is a documented pseudogene. Here the CDR3 reads CASSAKPGTF. CDR3 in DNA: TGTGCCAGCAGCGCGAAACCAGGGACCTTC.